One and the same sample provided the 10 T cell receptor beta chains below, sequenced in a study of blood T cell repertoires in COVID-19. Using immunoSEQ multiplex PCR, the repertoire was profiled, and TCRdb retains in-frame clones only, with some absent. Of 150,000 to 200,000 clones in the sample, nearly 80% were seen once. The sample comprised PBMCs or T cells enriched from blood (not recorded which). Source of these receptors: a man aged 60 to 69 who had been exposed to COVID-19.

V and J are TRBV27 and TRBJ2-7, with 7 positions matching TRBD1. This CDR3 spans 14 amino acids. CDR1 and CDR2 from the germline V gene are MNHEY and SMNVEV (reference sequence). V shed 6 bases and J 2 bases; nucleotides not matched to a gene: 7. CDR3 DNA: TGTGCCAGCAGACCCGGACAGGTGCCCTACGAGCAGTACTTC. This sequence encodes CASRPGQVPYEQYF.

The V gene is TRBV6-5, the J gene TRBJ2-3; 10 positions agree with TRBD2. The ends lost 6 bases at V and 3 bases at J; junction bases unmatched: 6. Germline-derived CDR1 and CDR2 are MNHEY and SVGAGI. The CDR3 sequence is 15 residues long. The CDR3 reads CASRFPSGSTDTQYF. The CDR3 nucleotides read TGTGCCAGCAGATTCCCTAGCGGGAGTACAGATACGCAGTATTTT.

The CDR3: CASSEDIRTYEQYF. CDR3 DNA sequence: TGTGCCAGCAGCGAGGACATTCGAACCTACGAGCAGTACTTC. The chain links TRBV11-2 to TRBJ2-7, with a weak D call TRBD1 (5 bases). Germline V gene sequence: CDR1 SGHAT, CDR2 FQNNGV. This CDR3 is built from 14 residues. Trimming took 5 bases from V and 2 from J, leaving 13 bases between them.

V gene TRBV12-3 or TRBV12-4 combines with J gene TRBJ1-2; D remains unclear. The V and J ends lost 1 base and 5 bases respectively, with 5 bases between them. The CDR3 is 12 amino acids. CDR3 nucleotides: TGTGCCAGCAGTTTAGGTTCGTATGGCTACACCTTC. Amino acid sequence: CASSLGSYGYTF.

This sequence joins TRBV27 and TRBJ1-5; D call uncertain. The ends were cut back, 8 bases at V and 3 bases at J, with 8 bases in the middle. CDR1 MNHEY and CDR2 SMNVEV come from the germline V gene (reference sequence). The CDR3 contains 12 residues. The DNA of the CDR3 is TGTGCCAGCGGGCGTACCAATCAGCCCCAGCATTTT. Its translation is CASGRTNQPQHF.

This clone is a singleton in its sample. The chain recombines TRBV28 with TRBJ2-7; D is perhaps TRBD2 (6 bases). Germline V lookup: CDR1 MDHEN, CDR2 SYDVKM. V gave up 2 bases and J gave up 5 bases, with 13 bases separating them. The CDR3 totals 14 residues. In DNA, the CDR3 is TGTGCCAGCAGTTTAGCTGGAGGGGACCACGAGCAGTACTTC. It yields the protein CASSLAGGDHEQYF.

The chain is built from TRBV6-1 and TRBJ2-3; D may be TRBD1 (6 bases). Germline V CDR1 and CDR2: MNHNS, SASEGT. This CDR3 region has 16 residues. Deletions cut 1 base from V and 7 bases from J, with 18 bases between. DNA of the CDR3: TGTGCCAGCAGTGAAGACAGGGTAGGCTATGGGAATACGCAGTATTTT. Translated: CASSEDRVGYGNTQYF.

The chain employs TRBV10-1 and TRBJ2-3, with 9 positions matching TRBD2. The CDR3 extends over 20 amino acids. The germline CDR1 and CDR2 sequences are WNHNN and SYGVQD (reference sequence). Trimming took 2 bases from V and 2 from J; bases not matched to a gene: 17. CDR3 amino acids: CASSEATRGRLAGNTDTQYF. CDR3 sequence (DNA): TGCGCCAGCAGTGAGGCGACGAGGGGGAGGCTAGCGGGGAACACAGATACGCAGTATTTT.

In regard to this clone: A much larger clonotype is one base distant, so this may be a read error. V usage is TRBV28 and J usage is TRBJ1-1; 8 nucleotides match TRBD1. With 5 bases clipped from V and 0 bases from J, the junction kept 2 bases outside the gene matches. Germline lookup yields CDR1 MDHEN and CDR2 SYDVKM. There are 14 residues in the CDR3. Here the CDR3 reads CASSRQGLNTEAFF. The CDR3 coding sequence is TGTGCCAGCAGTCGACAGGGGTTGAACACTGAAGCTTTCTTT.

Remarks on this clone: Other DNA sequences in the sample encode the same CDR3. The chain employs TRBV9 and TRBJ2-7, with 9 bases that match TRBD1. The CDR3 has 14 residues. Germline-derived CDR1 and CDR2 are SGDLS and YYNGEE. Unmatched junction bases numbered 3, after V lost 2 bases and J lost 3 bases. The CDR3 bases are TGTGCCAGCAGCGTGGGACAGGGCGGCTACGAGCAGTACTTC. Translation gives CASSVGQGGYEQYF. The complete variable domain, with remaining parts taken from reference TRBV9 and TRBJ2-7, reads DSGVTQTPKHLITATGQRVTLRCSPRSGDLSVYWYQQSLDQGLQFLIQYYNGEERAKGNILERFSAQQFPDLHSELNLSSLELGDSALYFCASSVGQGGYEQYFGPGTRLTVT.